This T cell receptor beta chain was captured by sequencing in a study of identical twins. Study-level results: Shared out-of-frame alpha sequences (those common to twins) showed excess low generation probability. Findings depended on cross-sectional statistics rather than tracking the same donors. Fewer insertions marked abundant cord blood beta clonotypes; young adult naive trended weakly, memory not at all.

A universal primer site came from template switching; cDNA carried unique molecular identifiers. TCRdb processed the 5' RACE reads anew with MiXCR; each CDR3 protein has one entry. The sample carries 1.5 million to 2 million distinct CDR3 sequences, roughly a third recorded once. Turning to this clonotype: Its target is unknown.

Germline V CDR1 and CDR2: SGHVS, FQNEAQ. The CDR3 length is 13 residues. Trimming took off 5 bases at V and 6 bases at J, with 11 bases between the two ends. The specimen was cord blood. This receptor was obtained from a newborn girl in good health. This sequence joins TRBV7-8 and TRBJ1-5; D remains unclear. CDR3 region: CASSITTTQPQHF. In DNA form, the CDR3 reads TGTGCCAGCAGCATAACCACTACTCAGCCCCAGCATTTT.